Sequencing of this TCR beta chain was carried out in a study of brain T cells in children with intractable seizures. General study points: HCMV serostatus was not known, and viral specificity came from CDR3 similarity only.

This CDR3 is built from 16 residues. The V and J ends lost 2 bases and 4 bases, in that order; junction bases with no gene match: 10. CDR1 MNHEY and CDR2 SMNVEV come from the germline V gene (reference sequence). TCRdb's copy holds only in-frame clones and misses some; the assay was immunoSEQ multiplex PCR. There are tens of thousands of clones in the sample; under 95% occur only once, and around 24% lies in the top ten. For this clone: Its antigen is as yet unknown.

At least one anti-epileptic drug was given before surgery. The clonotype comes from a girl aged 2-10 years with Rasmussen encephalitis and intractable seizures. Sequencing used peripheral blood, obtained at surgery. The chain uses TRBV27 and TRBJ1-1; 7 bases agree with TRBD1. The CDR3 sequence: CASSLNRGGGGTEAFF. CDR3 DNA sequence: TGTGCCAGCAGTTTAAACAGGGGAGGCGGGGGCACTGAAGCTTTCTTT.